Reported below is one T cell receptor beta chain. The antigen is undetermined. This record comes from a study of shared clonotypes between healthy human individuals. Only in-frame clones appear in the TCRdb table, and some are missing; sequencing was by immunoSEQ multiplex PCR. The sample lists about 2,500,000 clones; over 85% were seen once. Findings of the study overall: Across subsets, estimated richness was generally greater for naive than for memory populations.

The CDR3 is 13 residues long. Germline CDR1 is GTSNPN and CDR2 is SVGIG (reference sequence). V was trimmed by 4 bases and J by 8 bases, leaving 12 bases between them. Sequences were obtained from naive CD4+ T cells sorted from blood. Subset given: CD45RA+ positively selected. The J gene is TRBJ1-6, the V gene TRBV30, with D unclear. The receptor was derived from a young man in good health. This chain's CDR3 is CAWNGRQYSPLHF. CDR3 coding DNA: TGTGCCTGGAATGGCAGGCAGTATTCACCCCTCCACTTT. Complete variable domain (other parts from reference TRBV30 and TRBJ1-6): SQTIHQWPATLVQPVGSPLSLECTVEGTSNPNLYWYRQAAGRGLQLLFYSVGIGQISSEVPQNLSASRPQDRQFILSSKKLLLSDSGFYLCAWNGRQYSPLHFGNGTRLTVT.